Listed below are T cell receptor beta chains from one sample, sequenced in a study of graft-versus-host responses after intestinal transplantation. This table comes from immunoSEQ multiplex PCR, and its TCRdb copy is limited to in-frame clones, with some not included. The table shows tens of thousands of clones, with around nine tenths occurring only once. The sequencing used PBMCs, collected less than 130 days after intestinal transplantation. The receptors were sampled from a human patient who received an intestinal transplant, so some T cells may come from the graft donor. Each CDR3 is given with its conserved first and last residue. D genes are given only for firm matches. Some rows mark clone size as missing; the rest say once, few, many or name a class of expanded clone.

j_call clone_size d_call v_call cdr3_aa cdr3_nt
TRBJ2-5 NA NA TRBV2 CASSEVEETQYF TGTGCCAGCAGTGAAGTAGAGGAGACCCAGTACTTC
TRBJ1-6 NA NA TRBV4-2 CASSQGGMDNSPLHF TGTGCCAGCAGCCAAGGGGGCATGGATAATTCACCCCTCCACTTT
TRBJ2-1 NA TRBD2 TRBV4-2 CASSQAREKQFF TGTGCCAGCAGCCAAGCGCGGGAGAAGCAGTTCTTC
TRBJ1-2 NA NA TRBV13 CASSLRPRGYGYTF TGTGCCAGCAGCTTACGACCTCGGGGCTATGGCTACACCTTC
TRBJ1-5 once NA TRBV28 CASSSAGTRDQPQHF TGTGCCAGCAGTTCAGCAGGGACACGAGATCAGCCCCAGCATTTT
TRBJ1-6 NA NA TRBV6-5 CASSYSFTSPLHF TGTGCCAGCAGTTACTCGTTTACTTCACCCCTCCACTTT
TRBJ1-4 NA NA TRBV27 CASSPRTSYEKLFF TGTGCCAGCAGTCCTAGGACCTCATATGAAAAACTGTTTTTT
TRBJ1-5 NA NA TRBV6-6 CASSPRQDQPQHF TGTGCCAGCAGCCCCCGGCAGGATCAGCCCCAGCATTTT
TRBJ2-7 NA TRBD2 TRBV28 CASSPTSGRSEQYF TGTGCCAGCAGTCCGACTAGCGGGAGAAGCGAGCAGTACTTC
TRBJ2-7 NA NA TRBV6-1 CASSAPIGSGREQYF TGTGCCAGCAGTGCCCCAATAGGGAGCGGACGGGAGCAGTACTTC
TRBJ1-2 once NA TRBV30 CAWSVLGGSRLNYGYTF TGTGCCTGGAGTGTACTGGGAGGGTCTAGACTCAACTATGGCTACACCTTC
TRBJ2-1 NA NA TRBV28 CASSFLLSTYNEQFF TGTGCCAGCAGTTTCCTTTTAAGTACCTACAATGAGCAGTTCTTC
TRBJ2-3 once NA TRBV11-2 CASSLGGGESDTQYF TGTGCCAGCAGCTTAGGGGGTGGAGAATCGGATACGCAGTATTTT
TRBJ1-2 NA NA TRBV6-5 CASRTGSDYGYTF TGTGCCAGCCGTACAGGGTCGGACTATGGCTACACCTTC
TRBJ2-3 NA NA TRBV20-1 CSASQSDTQYF TGCAGTGCTAGTCAATCCGATACGCAGTATTTT
TRBJ2-6 NA NA TRBV7-9 CASTTLGANVLTF TGTGCCAGCACCACCCTTGGCGCCAACGTCCTGACTTTC
TRBJ2-3 NA NA TRBV5-1 CASSWDFHTDTQYF TGCGCCAGCAGCTGGGACTTTCACACAGATACGCAGTATTTT
TRBJ2-3 NA NA TRBV4-2 CASSQDPGITDTQYF TGTGCCAGCAGCCAAGATCCGGGGATCACAGATACGCAGTATTTT
TRBJ2-7 NA TRBD2 TRBV27 CASSSIAPQWREGPTSYEQYF TGTGCCAGCAGTTCCATCGCCCCTCAGTGGCGGGAGGGCCCCACCTCCTACGAGCAGTACTTC
TRBJ2-5 NA TRBD1 TRBV6-1 CASSTPGQAWTQYF TGTGCCAGCAGTACACCGGGACAGGCATGGACCCAGTACTTC
TRBJ2-1 once NA TRBV7-9 CASSPRGFSYNEQFF TGTGCCAGCAGCCCCCGGGGTTTCTCCTACAATGAGCAGTTCTTC
TRBJ1-1 few NA TRBV6-5 CASSVQGAGNTEAFF TGTGCCAGCAGTGTGCAGGGAGCGGGGAACACTGAAGCTTTCTTT
TRBJ2-5 NA NA TRBV11-1 CASSLSGGAGETQYF TGTGCCAGCAGCTTAAGTGGGGGAGCGGGTGAGACCCAGTACTTC
TRBJ2-1 NA NA TRBV2 CASSATASLYNEQFF TGTGCCAGCAGCGCTACAGCTTCTCTCTACAATGAGCAGTTCTTC
TRBJ1-2 NA NA TRBV27 CASSPRGAYGYTF TGTGCCAGCAGTCCCCGGGGAGCCTATGGCTACACCTTC
TRBJ2-6 NA NA TRBV5-1 CASSPDISSGANVLTF TGCGCCAGCAGCCCGGACATTAGCTCTGGGGCCAACGTCCTGACTTTC
TRBJ2-1 NA NA TRBV15 CATSRDLASEQFF TGTGCCACCAGCAGAGATCTGGCTTCTGAGCAGTTCTTC
TRBJ2-2 NA TRBD1 TRBV28 CASSFSDRGPNTGELFF TGTGCCAGCAGTTTCAGCGACAGGGGCCCGAACACCGGGGAGCTGTTTTTT
TRBJ1-6 NA NA TRBV6-4 CASSDSWSSVSPLHF TGTGCCAGCAGTGACTCGTGGAGCTCGGTCTCACCCCTCCACTTT
TRBJ2-2 few NA TRBV19 CASSIGVGGPGTGELFF TGTGCCAGTAGTATAGGGGTAGGGGGGCCAGGCACCGGGGAGCTGTTTTTT
TRBJ2-1 NA TRBD2 TRBV11-2 CASSLGSSGTYNEQFF TGTGCCAGCAGCTTAGGCTCTAGCGGGACTTACAATGAGCAGTTCTTC
TRBJ2-3 NA TRBD2 TRBV7-3 CASSSRGGPSTDTQYF TGTGCCAGCAGCTCCCGGGGGGGCCCTAGCACAGATACGCAGTATTTT
TRBJ2-5 NA TRBD1 TRBV5-1 CASSPRDRGQETQYF TGCGCCAGCAGCCCCAGGGACAGGGGGCAAGAGACCCAGTACTTC
TRBJ1-5 NA NA TRBV28 CASSSGEPQHF TGTGCCAGCAGTTCGGGAGAGCCCCAGCATTTT
TRBJ2-7 NA TRBD2 TRBV28 CASQFGWRESYEQYF TGTGCCAGCCAATTCGGGTGGCGGGAGAGTTACGAGCAGTACTTC
TRBJ2-7 NA NA TRBV27 CASSLGNSYEQYF TGTGCCAGCAGTTTGGGAAACTCCTACGAGCAGTACTTC
TRBJ2-7 once TRBD1 TRBV28 CASSPGQGGYEQYF TGTGCCAGCAGTCCGGGACAGGGAGGCTACGAGCAGTACTTC
TRBJ1-2 NA NA TRBV28 CASGSGLRYTF TGTGCCAGCGGATCCGGCCTACGCTACACCTTC
TRBJ2-3 NA NA TRBV6-5 CASSRLVAGDTQYF TGTGCCAGCAGCCGTCTGGTGGCGGGGGATACGCAGTATTTT
TRBJ2-5 NA TRBD1 TRBV10-3 CAISGQGVAETQYF TGTGCCATCAGTGGACAGGGAGTCGCGGAGACCCAGTACTTC
TRBJ2-7 NA TRBD1 TRBV27 CASRPGQGGGEQYF TGTGCCAGCAGGCCGGGACAGGGAGGGGGCGAGCAGTACTTC
TRBJ2-3 NA TRBD2 TRBV7-9 CASSLGLAGGTDTQYF TGTGCCAGCAGCTTAGGGCTAGCGGGGGGCACAGATACGCAGTATTTT
TRBJ1-5 NA NA TRBV6-5 CASSYDRTQPQHF TGTGCCAGCAGTTACGACAGGACACAGCCCCAGCATTTT
TRBJ2-3 NA NA TRBV30 CARRDQGRTDTQYF TGTGCCCGGAGGGACCAGGGGCGGACAGATACGCAGTATTTT
TRBJ1-2 NA NA TRBV19 CASSIVGSYGYTF TGTGCCAGTAGTATAGTTGGCTCCTATGGCTACACCTTC
TRBJ1-5 once NA TRBV19 CASSMGPPNQPQHF TGTGCCAGTAGTATGGGCCCCCCAAATCAGCCCCAGCATTTT
TRBJ2-1 NA TRBD2 TRBV5-4 CASSQTSGRATEQFF TGTGCCAGCAGCCAAACTAGCGGGAGGGCAACCGAGCAGTTCTTC
TRBJ2-7 NA NA TRBV2 CASSPSPGLLQNEQYF TGTGCCAGCAGTCCTTCACCGGGACTCCTTCAGAACGAGCAGTACTTC
TRBJ2-3 NA NA TRBV4-1 CASSQDPYGTDTQYF TGCGCCAGCAGCCAGGATCCGTACGGCACAGATACGCAGTATTTT
TRBJ2-7 NA TRBD1 TRBV6-5 CASSSDRGLGTYEQYF TGTGCCAGCAGTTCGGACAGGGGTTTGGGGACCTACGAGCAGTACTTC
TRBJ2-1 NA NA TRBV15 CATSSSYNEQFF TGTGCCACCAGCTCTAGCTACAATGAGCAGTTCTTC
TRBJ2-3 NA NA TRBV7-9 CASSPRRGQVDGDTQYF TGTGCCAGCAGCCCCCGGCGTGGGCAGGTGGACGGGGATACGCAGTATTTT
TRBJ2-1 once NA TRBV15 CATSRGMENEQFF TGTGCCACCAGCAGAGGTATGGAGAATGAGCAGTTCTTC
TRBJ1-6 NA TRBD1 TRBV4-1 CASSPRDRARNSPLHF TGCGCCAGCAGCCCCCGGGACAGGGCAAGAAATTCACCCCTCCACTTT
TRBJ2-7 few TRBD2 TRBV13 CASSLPGGLVYEQYF TGTGCCAGCAGCTTACCGGGGGGGTTGGTGTACGAGCAGTACTTC
TRBJ2-2 NA NA TRBV5-8 CASSLEGSGELFF TGTGCCAGCAGCTTGGAAGGGTCGGGGGAGCTGTTTTTT
TRBJ2-7 NA NA TRBV5-5 CASSWGAKEDYEQYF TGTGCCAGCAGCTGGGGAGCTAAGGAGGACTACGAGCAGTACTTC